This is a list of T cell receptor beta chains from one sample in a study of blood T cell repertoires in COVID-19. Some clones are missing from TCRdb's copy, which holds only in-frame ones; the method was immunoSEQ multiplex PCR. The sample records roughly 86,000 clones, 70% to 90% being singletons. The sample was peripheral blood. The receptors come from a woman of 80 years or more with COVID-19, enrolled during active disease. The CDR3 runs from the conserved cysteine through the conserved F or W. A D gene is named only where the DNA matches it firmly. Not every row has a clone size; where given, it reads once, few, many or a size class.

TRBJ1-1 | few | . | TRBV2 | TGTGCCAGCAGTGAACAGGGACACAACACTGAAGCTTTCTTT | CASSEQGHNTEAFF
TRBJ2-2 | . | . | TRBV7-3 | TGTGCCAGCAGCCCCCTGAACACCGGGGAGCTGTTTTTT | CASSPLNTGELFF
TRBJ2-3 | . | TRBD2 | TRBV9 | TGTGCCAGCAGCGTGGCTCCCCTAGCGGGTAACACAGATACGCAGTATTTT | CASSVAPLAGNTDTQYF
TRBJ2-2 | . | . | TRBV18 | TGTGCCAGCTCACCACCGGAGGCGGAGAACAGCGGCGGGGAGCTGTTTTTT | CASSPPEAENSGGELFF
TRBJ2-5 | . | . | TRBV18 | TGTGCCTCCCGGTGGGGCCCCCAAGAGACCCAGTACTTC | CASRWGPQETQYF
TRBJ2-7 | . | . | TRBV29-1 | TGCAGCGTTGAAGGGGCGGAGGGGTCTAGCTCCTACGAGCAGTACTTC | CSVEGAEGSSSYEQYF
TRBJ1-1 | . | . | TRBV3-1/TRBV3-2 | TGTGCCAGCAGCCCCAGGGCGTTTAACACTGAAGCTTTCTTT | CASSPRAFNTEAFF
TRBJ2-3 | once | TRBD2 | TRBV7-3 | TGTGCCAGCAGCTTAGGTGGGACTAGTTGGGGCACAGATACGCAGTATTTT | CASSLGGTSWGTDTQYF
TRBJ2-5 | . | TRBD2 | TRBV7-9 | TGTGCCAGCAGCTTAGAGCTAGCGGGGCCTTTACAAGAGACCCAGTACTTC | CASSLELAGPLQETQYF
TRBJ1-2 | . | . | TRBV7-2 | TGTGCCAGCAGCCCGCGTCGGACAGCTACCAACTATGGCTACACCTTC | CASSPRRTATNYGYTF
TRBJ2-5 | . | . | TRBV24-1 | TGTGCCACCAGTGATTTACTTCCCCCCGACAAGTTGTCCCCCTCAGGGGAGACCCAGTACTTC | CATSDLLPPDKLSPSGETQYF
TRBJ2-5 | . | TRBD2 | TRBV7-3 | TGTGCCAGCAGCTCATCTAGCGGACAGACCCAGTACTTC | CASSSSSGQTQYF
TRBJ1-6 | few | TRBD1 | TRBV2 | TGTGCCAGCCGGGACAGGGGGCCAAATTCACCCCTCCACTTT | CASRDRGPNSPLHF
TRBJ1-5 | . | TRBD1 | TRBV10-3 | TGTGCCATCAGTCCGGGACAGGGGTTTCAGCCCCAGCATTTT | CAISPGQGFQPQHF
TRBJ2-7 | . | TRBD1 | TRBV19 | TGTGCCAGTAGTAGAGCCGGGACAGTCAATCACGAGCAGTACTTC | CASSRAGTVNHEQYF
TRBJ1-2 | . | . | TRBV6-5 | TGTGCCAGCCTCGGGATATCAGACTATGGCTACACCTTC | CASLGISDYGYTF
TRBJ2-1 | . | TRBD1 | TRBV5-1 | TGCGCTAGCAGCTCTAGGACAGGGGGAAATGAGCAGTTCTTC | CASSSRTGGNEQFF
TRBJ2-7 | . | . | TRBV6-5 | TGTGCCAGCAGTTCCCCAGGGCGAGACTACGAGCAGTACTTC | CASSSPGRDYEQYF
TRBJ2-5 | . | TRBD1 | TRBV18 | TGTGCCAGCTCACCGGGGACAGGCGGAGAGACCCAGTACTTC | CASSPGTGGETQYF
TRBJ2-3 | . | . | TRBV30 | TGTGCCTGGACAGGATCAACAGATACGCAGTATTTT | CAWTGSTDTQYF
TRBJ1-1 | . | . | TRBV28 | TGTGCCAGCAGCGGGGGCACTGAAGCTTTCTTT | CASSGGTEAFF
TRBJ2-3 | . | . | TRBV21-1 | TGTGCCAGCAGCAAAGACCGGGACAGGGGACTCACAGATACGCAGTATTTT | CASSKDRDRGLTDTQYF
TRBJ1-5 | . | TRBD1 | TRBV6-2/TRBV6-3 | TGTGCCAGCAGTTACCAAACGGGACAGGTTAGCAATCAGCCCCAGCATTTT | CASSYQTGQVSNQPQHF
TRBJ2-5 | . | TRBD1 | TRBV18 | TGTGCCAGCTCACCGACAGGGGGCTTGGAGACCCAGTACTTC | CASSPTGGLETQYF
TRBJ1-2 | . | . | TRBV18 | TGTGCCAGCTCACTGAGGGTGGGCTACACCTTC | CASSLRVGYTF
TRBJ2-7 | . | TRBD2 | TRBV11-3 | TGTGCCAGCAGCTGGGACTATATTTCCTACGAGCAGTACTTC | CASSWDYISYEQYF
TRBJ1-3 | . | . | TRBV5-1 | TGCGCCAGCAGCTTGTTCAGCTCTGGAAACACCATATATTTT | CASSLFSSGNTIYF